These T cell receptor beta chains were read from a single sample in a study of T-cell reconstitution after alpha-beta-depleted transplantation in children. TCRdb used MiXCR to reprocess the PCR reads, holding one entry per CDR3 protein. This table has approximately 97,000 distinct CDR3 sequences, under 7% appearing once. The sample in question was PBMCs, mostly from graft donor cells, obtained 60 days after TCRalphabeta/CD19-depleted stem cell transplant. Receptors were obtained from a female patient aged 2-15 years who had a stem cell transplant for Fanconi anemia, so the T cells may come from the graft donor. Each CDR3 is given with its conserved first and last residue. A D gene is named only where the DNA matches it firmly. Part of the rows lack a size; the others show once, few, many or a class for expanded clones.

V gene	clone size	D gene	J gene	CDR3 protein	CDR3 DNA
TRBV28	medium-sized	NA	TRBJ2-7	CASSLNYEQYF	TGTGCCAGCAGCTTAAACTACGAGCAGTACTTC
TRBV7-9	few	NA	TRBJ2-5	CASSLVGEGETQYF	TGTGCCAGCAGCTTAGTAGGCGAGGGGGAGACCCAGTACTTC
TRBV6-6	many	NA	TRBJ2-1	CASSIDSHNEQFF	TGTGCCAGCAGCATTGACTCGCACAATGAGCAGTTCTTC
TRBV7-2	many	TRBD1	TRBJ2-7	CASSPTWTGYYEQYF	TGTGCCAGCAGCCCGACTTGGACAGGGTACTACGAGCAGTACTTC
TRBV24-1	few	NA	TRBJ1-2	CATRGLYGYTF	TGTGCCACCCGGGGCCTCTATGGCTACACCTTC
TRBV5-1	many	TRBD1	TRBJ2-6	CASSPTGQLLSGANVLTF	TGCGCCAGCAGCCCGACGGGACAGCTACTCTCTGGGGCCAACGTCCTGACTTTC
TRBV4-2	many	NA	TRBJ2-7	CASSFGIGYEQYF	TGTGCCAGCAGCTTCGGGATCGGGTACGAGCAGTACTTC
TRBV15	many	NA	TRBJ1-2	CATSRVNGQALDGYTF	TGTGCCACCAGCAGAGTCAACGGGCAGGCCCTAGATGGCTACACCTTC
TRBV5-1	many	TRBD1	TRBJ2-2	CASSQPQPGTGLSGELFF	TGCGCCAGCAGCCAACCCCAACCCGGGACAGGGCTGTCCGGGGAGCTGTTTTTT
TRBV11-2	many	NA	TRBJ2-2	CASSQMATGELFF	TGTGCCAGCAGCCAGATGGCCACCGGGGAGCTGTTTTTT
TRBV10-2	NA	NA	TRBJ1-2	CASSGGHGYTF	TGCGCCAGCAGTGGGGGGCATGGCTACACCTTC
TRBV3-1	many	NA	TRBJ1-3	CASSQDHRAGAGGNTIYF	TGTGCCAGCAGCCAAGATCATAGAGCTGGGGCTGGTGGAAACACCATATATTTT
TRBV4-1	NA	NA	TRBJ2-7	CASSRRQVSYEQYF	TGCGCCAGCAGCCGGAGACAGGTTTCCTACGAGCAGTACTTC
TRBV27	many	NA	TRBJ1-4	CASSFGEKLFF	TGTGCCAGCAGTTTTGGTGAAAAACTGTTTTTT
TRBV2	many	NA	TRBJ2-5	CASFLWRGETQYF	TGTGCCAGCTTCCTGTGGCGGGGAGAGACCCAGTACTTC
TRBV28	many	NA	TRBJ2-3	CASTPDFTDTQYF	TGTGCCAGCACCCCGGACTTCACAGATACGCAGTATTTT
TRBV10-3	many	TRBD2	TRBJ2-1	CAISESSGGFEQFF	TGTGCCATCAGTGAGTCTAGCGGGGGATTTGAGCAGTTCTTC
TRBV2	NA	NA	TRBJ2-3	CATTLWASTDTQYF	TGTGCCACCACCCTGTGGGCTAGCACAGATACGCAGTATTTT
TRBV5-1	few	NA	TRBJ2-1	CASSFRRSNEQFF	TGCGCCAGCAGCTTTCGGCGGAGCAATGAGCAGTTCTTC
TRBV27	NA	NA	TRBJ2-4	CARSRPPGTIQYF	TGTGCCAGGAGTCGCCCTCCAGGTACCATTCAGTACTTC
TRBV14	NA	NA	TRBJ1-2	CASSHLDTDGYTF	TGTGCCAGCAGCCACCTGGACACTGATGGCTACACCTTC
TRBV3-1	many	NA	TRBJ2-1	CASSQDRRGEQFF	TGTGCCAGCAGCCAAGATCGAAGGGGTGAGCAGTTCTTC
TRBV5-1	many	NA	TRBJ2-3	CASSLAGQGTDTQYF	TGCGCCAGCAGCTTGGCCGGGCAGGGCACAGATACGCAGTATTTT
TRBV18	few	NA	TRBJ2-7	CASSYREYEQYF	TGTGCCAGCTCGTACAGGGAGTACGAGCAGTACTTC
TRBV7-2	few	TRBD2	TRBJ2-2	CASRPSGSNTGELFF	TGTGCCAGCAGACCTAGCGGGTCGAACACCGGGGAGCTGTTTTTT
TRBV18	few	TRBD2	TRBJ2-4	CASSPLGLALAKNIQYF	TGTGCCAGCTCACCACTCGGACTAGCGCTAGCCAAAAACATTCAGTACTTC
TRBV9	many	TRBD1	TRBJ2-7	CASSVAMGQGEYEQYF	TGTGCCAGCAGCGTAGCGATGGGACAGGGGGAATACGAGCAGTACTTC
TRBV6-2/TRBV6-3	many	NA	TRBJ2-3	CASSQTGVTDTQYF	TGTGCCAGCAGCCAGACAGGCGTCACAGATACGCAGTATTTT
TRBV20-1	NA	TRBD2	TRBJ2-7	CSAPAGAPYEQYF	TGCAGTGCACCAGCGGGAGCCCCATACGAGCAGTACTTC
TRBV5-5	many	TRBD1	TRBJ2-3	CASSLPPGQGTDTQYF	TGTGCCAGCAGCTTGCCACCGGGACAGGGAACAGATACGCAGTATTTT
TRBV5-1	many	NA	TRBJ2-4	CASSLESPKNIQYF	TGCGCCAGCAGCTTGGAGAGCCCCAAAAACATTCAGTACTTC
TRBV29-1	many	NA	TRBJ2-3	CSVQRFFAALSTDTQYF	TGCAGCGTCCAACGGTTTTTTGCGGCCCTAAGCACAGATACGCAGTATTTT
TRBV12-3/TRBV12-4	many	TRBD2	TRBJ2-1	CASMRGNEQFF	TGTGCCAGCATGCGGGGGAATGAGCAGTTCTTC
TRBV5-1	NA	TRBD2	TRBJ2-1	CASSFRLAGANEQFF	TGCGCCAGCAGCTTTCGACTAGCGGGAGCCAATGAGCAGTTCTTC
TRBV12-3/TRBV12-4	NA	TRBD2	TRBJ2-1	CTFCPRAPGRAIGDEQFF	TGTACCTTCTGCCCTAGAGCCCCCGGGAGGGCCATAGGGGATGAGCAGTTCTTC
TRBV5-1	many	NA	TRBJ1-1	CASSDSGRSQAFF	TGCGCCAGCAGTGACTCCGGGCGAAGCCAAGCTTTCTTT
TRBV20-1	few	TRBD1	TRBJ2-2	CSANRGLSTGELFF	TGCAGTGCAAACAGGGGGCTGAGCACCGGGGAGCTGTTTTTT
TRBV4-1	NA	TRBD2	TRBJ2-7	CASSKRLAGGQYF	TGCGCCAGCAGCAAACGACTAGCCGGGGGGCAGTACTTC
TRBV5-1	many	TRBD1	TRBJ2-7	CASSLAGGLDEQYF	TGCGCCAGCAGCTTAGCAGGGGGCCTGGACGAGCAGTACTTC
TRBV20-1	many	NA	TRBJ2-5	CSARDPGLKTQYF	TGCAGTGCTAGAGATCCAGGGTTGAAGACCCAGTACTTC
TRBV15	NA	NA	TRBJ2-3	CATSPGPNAADTQYF	TGTGCCACCAGCCCGGGACCCAATGCAGCAGATACGCAGTATTTT
TRBV11-2	few	TRBD1	TRBJ2-5	CASSFPDRGRETQYF	TGTGCCAGCAGCTTCCCCGACAGGGGGCGGGAGACCCAGTACTTC
TRBV4-1	many	NA	TRBJ1-5	CASSQTGHNQPQHF	TGCGCCAGCAGCCAAACAGGGCACAATCAGCCCCAGCATTTT
TRBV29-1	many	NA	TRBJ2-2	CSVTDTGELFF	TGCAGCGTTACGGACACCGGGGAGCTGTTTTTT
TRBV6-2/TRBV6-3	many	NA	TRBJ2-5	CASTTGETQYF	TGTGCCAGCACGACAGGAGAGACCCAGTACTTC
TRBV13	many	TRBD1	TRBJ1-3	CASSSPYNTDRLGNTIYF	TGTGCCAGCAGCTCGCCCTACAATACGGACAGGCTCGGAAACACCATATATTTT
TRBV28	many	TRBD2	TRBJ2-5	CASTGGAEQQETQYF	TGTGCCAGCACCGGGGGGGCCGAGCAGCAAGAGACCCAGTACTTC
TRBV7-2	few	NA	TRBJ1-3	CASSLTSGNTIYF	TGTGCCAGCAGCTTGACCTCTGGAAACACCATATATTTT
TRBV18	many	TRBD1	TRBJ2-5	CASSPGRGLPTQETQYF	TGTGCCAGCTCACCGGGCAGGGGGCTGCCCACCCAAGAGACCCAGTACTTC
TRBV12-3/TRBV12-4	many	TRBD1	TRBJ1-1	CASSFTRGAEAFF	TGTGCCAGCAGCTTTACCAGGGGGGCTGAAGCTTTCTTT